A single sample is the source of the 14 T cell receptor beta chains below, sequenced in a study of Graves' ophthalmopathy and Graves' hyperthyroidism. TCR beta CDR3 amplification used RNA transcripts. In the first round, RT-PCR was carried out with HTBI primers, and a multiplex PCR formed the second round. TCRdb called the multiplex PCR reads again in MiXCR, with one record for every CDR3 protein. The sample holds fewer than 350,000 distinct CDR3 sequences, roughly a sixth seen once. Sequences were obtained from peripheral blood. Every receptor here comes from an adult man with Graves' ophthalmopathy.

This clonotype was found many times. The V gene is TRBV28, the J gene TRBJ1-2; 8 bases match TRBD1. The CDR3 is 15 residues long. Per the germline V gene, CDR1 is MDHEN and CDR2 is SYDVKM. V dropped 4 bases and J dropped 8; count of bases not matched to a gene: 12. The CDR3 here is CASSSSGQGLGGYTF. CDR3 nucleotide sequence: TGTGCCAGCAGTTCATCAGGACAGGGCTTGGGAGGCTACACCTTC.

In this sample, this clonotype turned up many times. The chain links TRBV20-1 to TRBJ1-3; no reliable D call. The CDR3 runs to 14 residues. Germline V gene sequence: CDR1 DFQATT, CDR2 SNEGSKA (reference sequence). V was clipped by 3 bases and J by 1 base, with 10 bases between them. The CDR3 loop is CSARADPSGNTIYF. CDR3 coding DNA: TGCAGTGCTAGGGCGGACCCATCTGGAAACACCATATATTTT.

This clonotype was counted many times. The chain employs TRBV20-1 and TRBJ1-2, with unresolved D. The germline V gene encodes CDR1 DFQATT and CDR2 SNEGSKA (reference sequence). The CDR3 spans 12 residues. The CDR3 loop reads CSGTGRNYGYTF. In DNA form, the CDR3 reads TGCAGCGGCACTGGGCGGAACTATGGCTACACCTTC.

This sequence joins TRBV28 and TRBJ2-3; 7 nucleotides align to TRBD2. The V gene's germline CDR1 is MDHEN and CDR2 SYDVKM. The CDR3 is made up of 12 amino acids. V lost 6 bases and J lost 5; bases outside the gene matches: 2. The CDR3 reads CASRGGLDTQYF. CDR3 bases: TGTGCCAGCAGGGGGGGGTTAGATACGCAGTATTTT.

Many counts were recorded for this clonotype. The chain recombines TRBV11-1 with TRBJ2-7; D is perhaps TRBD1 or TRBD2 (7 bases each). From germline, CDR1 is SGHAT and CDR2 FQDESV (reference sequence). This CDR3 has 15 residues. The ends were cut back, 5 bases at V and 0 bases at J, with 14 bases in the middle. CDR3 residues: CASSPGGESSYEQYF. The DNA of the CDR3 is TGTGCCAGCAGCCCAGGGGGGGAAAGCTCCTACGAGCAGTACTTC.

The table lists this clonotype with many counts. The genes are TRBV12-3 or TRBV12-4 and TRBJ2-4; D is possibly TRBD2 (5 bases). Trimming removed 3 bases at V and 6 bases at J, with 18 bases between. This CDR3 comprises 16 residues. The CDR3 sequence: CASSFPPFSRGNIQYF. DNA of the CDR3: TGTGCCAGCAGTTTTCCCCCTTTTTCTCGGGGAAACATTCAGTACTTC.

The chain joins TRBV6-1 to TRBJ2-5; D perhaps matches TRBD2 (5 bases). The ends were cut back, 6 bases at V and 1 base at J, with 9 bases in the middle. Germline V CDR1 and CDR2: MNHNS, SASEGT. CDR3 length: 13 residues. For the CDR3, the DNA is TGTGCCAGCAGGCGGGTCGTCCAAGAGACCCAGTACTTC. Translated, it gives CASRRVVQETQYF.

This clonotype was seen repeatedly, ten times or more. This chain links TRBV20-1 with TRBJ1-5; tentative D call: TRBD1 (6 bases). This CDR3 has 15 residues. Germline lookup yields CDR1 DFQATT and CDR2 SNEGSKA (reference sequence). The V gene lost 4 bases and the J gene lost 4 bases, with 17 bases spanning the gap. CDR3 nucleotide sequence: TGCAGTGCTAAAACGGACAGCCAAGCTAATCAGCCCCAGCATTTT. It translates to CSAKTDSQANQPQHF.

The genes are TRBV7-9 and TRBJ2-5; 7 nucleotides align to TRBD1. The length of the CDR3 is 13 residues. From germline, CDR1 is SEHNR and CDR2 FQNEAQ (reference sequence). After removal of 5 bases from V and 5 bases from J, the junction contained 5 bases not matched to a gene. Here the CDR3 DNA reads TGTGCCAGCAGCCACAGGGGAAGGGAGACCCAGTACTTC. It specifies CASSHRGRETQYF. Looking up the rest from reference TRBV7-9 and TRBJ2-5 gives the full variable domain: DTGVSQNPRHKITKRGQNVTFRCDPISEHNRLYWYRQTLGQGPEFLTYFQNEAQLEKSRLLSDRFSAERPKGSFSTLEIQRTEQGDSAMYLCASSHRGRETQYFGPGTRLLVL.

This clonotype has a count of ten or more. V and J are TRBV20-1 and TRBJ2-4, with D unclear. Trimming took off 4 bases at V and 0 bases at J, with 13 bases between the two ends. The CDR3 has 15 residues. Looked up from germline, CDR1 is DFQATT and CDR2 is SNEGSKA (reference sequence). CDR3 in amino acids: CSANCSSLAKNIQYF. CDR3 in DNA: TGCAGTGCTAATTGTTCGTCTTTAGCCAAAAACATTCAGTACTTC.

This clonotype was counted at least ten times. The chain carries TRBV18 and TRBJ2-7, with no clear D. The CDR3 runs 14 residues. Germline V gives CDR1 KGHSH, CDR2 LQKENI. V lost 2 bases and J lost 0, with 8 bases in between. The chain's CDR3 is CASSPGRHSYEQYF. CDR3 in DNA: TGTGCCAGCTCACCAGGACGGCACTCCTACGAGCAGTACTTC.

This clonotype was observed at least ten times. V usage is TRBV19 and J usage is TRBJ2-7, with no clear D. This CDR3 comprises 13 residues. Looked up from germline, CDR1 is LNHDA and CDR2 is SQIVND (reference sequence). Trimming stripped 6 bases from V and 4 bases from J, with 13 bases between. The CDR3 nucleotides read TGTGCCAGTAGCAACGGGCCGGTATACGAGCAGTACTTC. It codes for CASSNGPVYEQYF.

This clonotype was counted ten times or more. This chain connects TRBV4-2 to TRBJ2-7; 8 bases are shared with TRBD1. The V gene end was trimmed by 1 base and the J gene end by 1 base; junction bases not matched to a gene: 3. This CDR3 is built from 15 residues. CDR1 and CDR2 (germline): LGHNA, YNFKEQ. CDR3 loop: CASSQATGGSYEQYF. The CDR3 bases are TGTGCCAGCAGCCAAGCCACAGGGGGGTCCTACGAGCAGTACTTC.

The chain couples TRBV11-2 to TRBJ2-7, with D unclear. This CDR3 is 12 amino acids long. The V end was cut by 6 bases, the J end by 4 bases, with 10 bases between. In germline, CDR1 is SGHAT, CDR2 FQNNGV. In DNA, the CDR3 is TGTGCCAGCAGTCGACTGATATACGAGCAGTACTTC. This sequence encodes CASSRLIYEQYF.